The sequence of this TCR beta chain was determined in a study of blood T cell repertoires in COVID-19. Background on the study: T cells, B-cell-depleted T cells, or PBMCs provided the cDNA or gDNA that served as material.

Trimming stripped 4 bases from V and 3 bases from J, with 22 bases between. CDR3 length equals 17 residues. Germline CDR1 reads MDHEN; CDR2 reads SYDVKM. Per the original data handling: Amplification of reference gene primers provided the estimated nucleated cell counts. The method was immunoSEQ multiplex PCR; TCRdb's version includes in-frame clones alone and lacks a portion of them. V and J calls and clone size are as listed in that table; D and trimming were resolved from the DNA. This table has 150,000 or so clones, over 75% appearing once. The receptor's source is a man between 18 and 35 years old with COVID-19, enrolled during active disease. Material for sequencing was peripheral blood. The chain has TRBV28 and TRBJ2-7; tentatively, D is TRBD1 (5 bases). The CDR3 sequence: CASSWGSEGALYYEQYF. DNA of the CDR3: TGTGCCAGCAGTTGGGGTTCGGAAGGGGCACTCTACTACGAGCAGTACTTC.